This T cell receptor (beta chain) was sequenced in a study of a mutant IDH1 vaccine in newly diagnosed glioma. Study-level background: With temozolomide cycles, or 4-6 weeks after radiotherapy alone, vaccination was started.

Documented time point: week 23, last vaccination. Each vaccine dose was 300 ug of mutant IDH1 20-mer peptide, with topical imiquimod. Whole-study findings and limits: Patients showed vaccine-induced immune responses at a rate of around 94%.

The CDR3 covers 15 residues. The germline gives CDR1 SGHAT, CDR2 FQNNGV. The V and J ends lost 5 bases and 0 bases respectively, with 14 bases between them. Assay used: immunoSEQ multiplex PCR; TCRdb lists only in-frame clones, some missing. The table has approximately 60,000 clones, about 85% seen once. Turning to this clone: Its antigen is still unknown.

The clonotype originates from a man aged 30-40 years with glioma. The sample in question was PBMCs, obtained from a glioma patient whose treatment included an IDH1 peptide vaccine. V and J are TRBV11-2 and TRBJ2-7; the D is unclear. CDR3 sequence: CASSPAGTVSYEQYF. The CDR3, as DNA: TGTGCCAGCAGCCCGGCCGGAACGGTCTCCTACGAGCAGTACTTC.